A selection of T cell receptor beta chains follows, all from one sample in a study of CD8 T cells in Susac syndrome. TCRdb recomputed calls from the immunoSEQ multiplex PCR reads with MiXCR, one row per CDR3 protein. The repertoire holds 60,000 to 75,000 distinct CDR3 sequences, with just under 95% as singletons. The sample comprised CD8+ T cells from PBMCs. These receptors were obtained from a human donor in good health. Each CDR3 is given with its conserved first and last residue. The order of the fields is J gene, clone size, V gene, D gene, CDR3 DNA, CDR3 protein. The D gene is left open where the match is weak. Expanded clones are given a class, and other clones once, few, many or no size at all.

J: TRBJ1-1
size: NA
V: TRBV6-2/TRBV6-3
D: NA
DNA: TGTGCCAGCAGTTACTCGACGAACACTGAAGCTTTCTTT
CDR3: CASSYSTNTEAFF

J: TRBJ1-1
size: NA
V: TRBV9
D: NA
DNA: TGTGCCAGCAACCCCTCCGGGGGGTTCACTGAAGCTTTCTTT
CDR3: CASNPSGGFTEAFF

J: TRBJ2-1
size: NA
V: TRBV29-1
D: NA
DNA: TGCAGCGTGACCAACAATGAGCAGTTCTTC
CDR3: CSVTNNEQFF

J: TRBJ2-3
size: NA
V: TRBV7-9
D: TRBD2
DNA: TGTGCCAGCAGCCCGGGGCTAGCGGGGTATACAGATACGCAGTATTTT
CDR3: CASSPGLAGYTDTQYF

J: TRBJ2-7
size: NA
V: TRBV6-5
D: NA
DNA: TGTGCCAGCAGTTACTCAGACAGAATCTACGAGCAGTACTTC
CDR3: CASSYSDRIYEQYF

J: TRBJ1-1
size: NA
V: TRBV30
D: NA
DNA: TGTGCCTGGAGTGGGCTCCGCGCTGAAGCTTTCTTT
CDR3: CAWSGLRAEAFF

J: TRBJ2-7
size: once
V: TRBV28
D: NA
DNA: TGTGCCAGCAGTCCTCACCGGGACGGCTCCTACGAGCAGTACTTC
CDR3: CASSPHRDGSYEQYF

J: TRBJ2-1
size: NA
V: TRBV27
D: NA
DNA: TGTGCCAGCAGTTTATCGATACCTGGCTCCTACAATGAGCAGTTCTTC
CDR3: CASSLSIPGSYNEQFF

J: TRBJ2-7
size: few
V: TRBV30
D: NA
DNA: TGTGCCTGGAGTGTTGGGGCCGCCTACGAGCAGTACTTC
CDR3: CAWSVGAAYEQYF

J: TRBJ2-7
size: NA
V: TRBV13
D: NA
DNA: TGTGCCAGCAGTCACACTAGGGATGGAAACGAGCAGTACTTC
CDR3: CASSHTRDGNEQYF

J: TRBJ2-3
size: NA
V: TRBV9
D: NA
DNA: TGTGCCAGCAACTCTGGTTCTAGCACAGATACGCAGTATTTT
CDR3: CASNSGSSTDTQYF

J: TRBJ2-7
size: once
V: TRBV3-1
D: TRBD2
DNA: TGTGCCAGCAGCAAAAATCATCCACTAGCGGGGGGGAAGAGCGACGAGCAGTACTTC
CDR3: CASSKNHPLAGGKSDEQYF

J: TRBJ2-1
size: once
V: TRBV15
D: TRBD2
DNA: TGTGCCACCAGTTGGCGGGGGGGCTCAGATGAGCAGTTCTTC
CDR3: CATSWRGGSDEQFF

J: TRBJ1-1
size: NA
V: TRBV12-3/TRBV12-4
D: NA
DNA: TGTGCCAGCAAAAGGGGCGTTACTGAAGCTTTCTTT
CDR3: CASKRGVTEAFF